This passage covers 30 T cell receptor beta chains from one sample sequenced in a study of blood T cell repertoires in COVID-19. Sequencing was performed with immunoSEQ multiplex PCR; in TCRdb, only in-frame clones are kept and a portion is missing. The sample lists approximately 240,000 clones, 65% to 85% occurring once. Sequenced sample: peripheral blood. All receptors derive from a woman in her twenties or thirties with COVID-19, enrolled during active disease.

The chain employs TRBV18 and TRBJ1-1; D might be TRBD1 (5 bases). Per the germline V gene, CDR1 is KGHSH and CDR2 is LQKENI. V dropped 6 bases and J dropped 8 bases, with 13 bases sitting between them. The CDR3 has 12 amino acids. The CDR3 DNA reads as TGTGCCAGCTCCCAGGGTCGGCGGGAAGCTTTCTTT. Residues: CASSQGRREAFF.

This chain connects TRBV7-6 to TRBJ1-3; 9 nucleotides agree with TRBD1. Germline values: CDR1 SGHVS, CDR2 FNYEAQ. The length of the CDR3 is 15 residues. With 5 bases clipped from V and 2 bases from J, the junction kept 4 bases outside the gene matches. CDR3: CASSPGTGTGNTIYF. In nucleotides, the CDR3 is TGTGCCAGCAGCCCCGGGACAGGGACTGGAAACACCATATATTTT.

This rearrangement joins TRBV30 to TRBJ1-5; TRBD1 might be the D (5 bases). Trimming stripped 0 bases from V and 6 bases from J, with 12 bases between. CDR3 length equals 14 residues. Germline V gene data show CDR1 as GTSNPN and CDR2 as SVGIG (reference sequence). The CDR3 region is CAWSVPGGGQPQHF. As DNA, the CDR3 is TGTGCCTGGAGTGTACCTGGGGGGGGTCAGCCCCAGCATTTT.

V usage is TRBV5-1 and J usage is TRBJ2-7; maybe TRBD2 (6 bases). Trimming took 0 bases from V and 7 from J, leaving 14 bases between them. The CDR3 extends over 14 amino acids. The germline gives CDR1 SGHRS, CDR2 YFSETQ. The CDR3 region has the DNA TGCGCCAGCAGCTTGGATGGTACCGCGGGGGAGCAGTACTTC. Its protein is CASSLDGTAGEQYF.

The V and J genes are TRBV18 and TRBJ1-1; D might be TRBD1 (6 bases). The CDR3 has 16 residues. CDR1 and CDR2 (germline): KGHSH, LQKENI. With 1 base removed from V and 3 bases from J, the gap between germline ends came to 15 bases. The CDR3 is CASSPQGTPMDTEAFF. The CDR3 DNA reads as TGTGCCAGCTCACCACAAGGGACACCAATGGACACTGAAGCTTTCTTT.

The J gene is TRBJ1-1, the V gene TRBV6-5; D is possibly TRBD1 (6 bases). The germline V gene encodes CDR1 MNHEY and CDR2 SVGAGI. There are 14 residues in the CDR3. V shed 6 bases and J shed 1 base, with 12 bases lying between them. CDR3 nucleotide sequence: TGTGCCAGCAGAAGACCGGGACAGAACACTGAAGCTTTCTTT. Its protein is CASRRPGQNTEAFF.

The CDR3 DNA reads as TGTGCCAGCAGTTTAGCTCCTACCCCCGGGGGCACAGATACGCAGTATTTT. This translates into CASSLAPTPGGTDTQYF. V gene TRBV27 combines with J gene TRBJ2-3, with a weak D call TRBD2 (5 bases). Germline V lookup: CDR1 MNHEY, CDR2 SMNVEV (reference sequence). The CDR3 is made up of 17 amino acids. V was shortened by 2 bases and J by 1 base, with 16 bases between the two germline ends.

The chain combines TRBV2 with TRBJ2-7, with a weak D call TRBD2 (6 bases). CDR1 is SNHLY, CDR2 FYNNEI, per germline. Trimming cost V 9 bases and J 0 bases, with 12 bases left between them. The CDR3 sequence is 13 residues long. The DNA for the CDR3 is TGTGCCAGTAATAGCGGAATCTCCTACGAGCAGTACTTC. This gives the protein CASNSGISYEQYF.

J is TRBJ2-1 and V is TRBV5-1; 10 bases line up with TRBD1. This CDR3 is built from 17 residues. The J segment lost 1 base and the V segment lost 4 bases, leaving 8 bases of the junction unmatched. The germline V gene encodes CDR1 SGHRS and CDR2 YFSETQ. CDR3 protein: CASSHRTGGSSYNEQFF. The CDR3 region has the DNA TGCGCCAGCAGCCATCGGACAGGGGGGTCGTCCTACAATGAGCAGTTCTTC.

The V gene is TRBV5-6, the J gene TRBJ2-7; 9 bases match TRBD1. CDR3 length: 14 residues. Germline values: CDR1 SGHDT, CDR2 YYEEEE. V was clipped by 4 bases and J by 6 bases; unmatched bases: 8. The CDR3 loop reads CASSPGTGRREQYF. The CDR3 DNA follows: TGTGCCAGCAGCCCCGGGACAGGGCGGCGCGAGCAGTACTTC.

V gene TRBV30 combines with J gene TRBJ2-7; TRBD2 might be the D (5 bases). CDR1 and CDR2 (germline): GTSNPN, SVGIG (reference sequence). The CDR3 sequence is 13 residues long. V lost 2 bases and J lost 3, with 11 bases in between. CDR3 residues: CAWSISVDYEQYF. The DNA of the CDR3 is TGTGCCTGGAGTATTAGCGTCGACTACGAGCAGTACTTC.

V gene TRBV3-1 (or the pseudogene TRBV3-2) combines with J gene TRBJ1-5, with TRBD1 matching 8 bases. The CDR3 consists of 15 residues. J gave up 7 bases and V 4 bases, and 9 bases lay outside the gene matches. From germline, CDR1 is LGHDT and CDR2 YNNKEL (reference sequence). In DNA form, the CDR3 reads TGTGCCAGCAGCCCGAAAAGTAACAGGGGGCAGCCCCAGCATTTT. This encodes CASSPKSNRGQPQHF.

This chain connects TRBV6-5 to TRBJ1-1; D is unresolved. Trimming removed 4 bases at V and 6 bases at J, with 18 bases between. The CDR3 consists of 15 residues. Germline V gene data show CDR1 as MNHEY and CDR2 as SVGAGI. The CDR3 region has the DNA TGTGCCAGCAGTTTATCGATATATTTGGGAGCTGAAGCTTTCTTT. Protein sequence: CASSLSIYLGAEAFF.

V gene TRBV20-1 combines with J gene TRBJ2-2; maybe TRBD1 (5 bases). Trimming pared 3 bases from V and 2 bases from J, leaving 10 bases between. Germline CDR1 is DFQATT and CDR2 is SNEGSKA (reference sequence). CDR3 length equals 14 residues. DNA for the CDR3: TGCAGTGCTAGTGTCAGGGCAAACACCGGGGAGCTGTTTTTT. Encoded protein: CSASVRANTGELFF.

This clone was counted once. The chain couples TRBV7-2 to TRBJ2-7, with TRBD2 matching over 8 bases. CDR1 and CDR2 (germline): SGHTA, FQGNSA. The CDR3 runs 13 residues. The junction had 3 bases not matched to a gene; V was cut back by 8 bases and J by 0 bases. The CDR3 reads CASRGTSSYEQYF. Here the CDR3 DNA reads TGTGCCAGCCGGGGGACTAGCTCCTACGAGCAGTACTTC.

In nucleotides, the CDR3 is TGTGCCAGCAGTGAGTCCCGGGACAGGAATGAGCAGTTCTTC. It codes for CASSESRDRNEQFF. The V gene is TRBV6-1, the J gene TRBJ2-1; TRBD1 aligns across 8 bases. The V and J ends lost 3 bases and 7 bases, in that order; junction bases with no gene match: 5. The CDR3 is made up of 14 amino acids. Germline V gene sequence: CDR1 MNHNS, CDR2 SASEGT.

As DNA, the CDR3 is TGTGCCAGCAGCCAATGGGAGACAGGGGAAGAGACCCAGTACTTC. Translation: CASSQWETGEETQYF. This sequence joins TRBV3-1 (or the pseudogene TRBV3-2) and TRBJ2-5; 8 bases agree with TRBD1. This CDR3 has 15 amino acids. Unmatched junction bases numbered 5, after V lost 2 bases and J lost 3 bases. Germline V CDR1 and CDR2: LGHDT, YNNKEL (reference sequence).

The chain recombines TRBV6-5 with TRBJ1-6; a possible D gene is TRBD1 (5 bases). The CDR3 extends over 13 amino acids. The germline V and J ends were trimmed by 10 bases and 12 bases, with 19 bases remaining between them. CDR1 is MNHEY, CDR2 SVGAGI, per germline. The chain's CDR3 is CATREGPGGPLHF. In DNA, the CDR3 is TGTGCCACCAGAGAGGGCCCCGGGGGACCCCTCCACTTT.

Concerning this clone: Distinct nucleotide sequences in the sample also encode this CDR3. The V gene is TRBV29-1, the J gene TRBJ2-1, with D unresolved. CDR3 length: 13 amino acids. Trimming stripped 3 bases from V and 0 bases from J, with 6 bases between. Germline V gene sequence: CDR1 SQVTM, CDR2 ANQGSEA. CDR3 region: CSVERSSYNEQFF. CDR3 in DNA: TGCAGCGTTGAGAGGAGCTCCTACAATGAGCAGTTCTTC.

This clone was observed once. No conserved phenylalanine or tryptophan is present at the end of the CDR3, so a read error is the likely explanation. It is unclear where the CDR3 begins or ends on the DNA, so no DNA is shown, and the CDR3 is as TCRdb lists it. The chain has TRBV12-3 or TRBV12-4 and TRBJ2-4; the table's D call, TRBD1, was not checked against the DNA. The CDR3 length is 9 residues, termini included. CDR3 loop: CASSLRGLN.

The CDR3 DNA sequence: TGTGCCTGGAGGGTCGGTATGAACACTGAAGCTTTCTTT. Residues: CAWRVGMNTEAFF. V gene TRBV30 combines with J gene TRBJ1-1; the D is unclear. V lost 3 bases and J 0 bases, leaving 8 bases between the germline ends. CDR1 is GTSNPN and CDR2 is SVGIG in the germline V gene (reference sequence). This CDR3 region has 13 residues.

The chain joins TRBV5-5 to TRBJ2-7; 8 nucleotides match TRBD1. CDR1 is SGHKS, CDR2 YYEKEE, per germline (reference sequence). Trimming at V came to 5 bases and at J to 1 base, leaving 8 bases not matched to a gene. This CDR3 has 15 residues. Here the CDR3 reads CASSTGQGQSYEQYF. Here the CDR3 DNA reads TGTGCCAGCAGTACTGGACAGGGCCAGTCCTACGAGCAGTACTTC.

The chain employs TRBV5-1 and TRBJ2-7, with 8 bases matching TRBD1. V shed 7 bases and J 7 bases; nucleotides not matched to a gene: 13. This CDR3 comprises 14 residues. Germline-derived CDR1 and CDR2 are SGHRS and YFSETQ. CDR3 amino acids: CASGSGQGLREQYF. The CDR3 bases are TGCGCCAGCGGATCCGGACAGGGTCTGAGGGAGCAGTACTTC.

The chain has TRBV6-6 and TRBJ1-3; D uncertain. With 0 bases removed from V and 0 bases from J, the gap between germline ends came to 9 bases. CDR3 length: 16 amino acids. Germline CDR1 MNHNY, CDR2 SVGAGI (reference sequence). CDR3 sequence reads: CASSYSSGDSGNTIYF. CDR3 in DNA: TGTGCCAGCAGTTACTCGAGCGGGGACTCTGGAAACACCATATATTTT.

The V call is TRBV6-6, the J call TRBJ1-2, with D perhaps matching TRBD1 (5 bases). Between the trimmed V and J ends, which lost 5 bases and 3 bases, there was a span of 10 bases. Germline CDR1 reads MNHNY; CDR2 reads SVGAGI (reference sequence). The CDR3 has 13 amino acids. The CDR3 is CASSRAGDYGYTF. The CDR3, as DNA: TGTGCCAGCAGTCGAGCGGGGGACTATGGCTACACCTTC.

The V gene is TRBV4-1, the J gene TRBJ2-3, with 8 bases that match TRBD2. This CDR3 is 16 amino acids long. After removal of 4 bases from V and 1 base from J, the junction contained 7 bases not matched to a gene. From germline, CDR1 is MGHRA and CDR2 YSYEKL. CDR3 sequence: CASSLGGGQGTDTQYF. The CDR3 DNA sequence: TGCGCCAGCAGCCTTGGCGGGGGGCAGGGCACAGATACGCAGTATTTT.

The chain links TRBV19 to TRBJ2-7; D perhaps matches TRBD1 (5 bases). The germline CDR1 and CDR2 sequences are LNHDA and SQIVND (reference sequence). The CDR3 is 12 amino acids. V was clipped by 9 bases and J by 2 bases, with 11 bases between them. CDR3 coding DNA: TGTGCCAGCCAGGGTATCACCTACGAGCAGTACTTC. Amino acids: CASQGITYEQYF.

The gene calls are TRBV11-3 and TRBJ1-1; 7 positions match TRBD1. The germline V gene encodes CDR1 SGHNT and CDR2 YENEEA. With 5 bases clipped from V and 5 bases from J, the junction kept 17 bases outside the gene matches. CDR3 length equals 17 residues. This CDR3 reads CASSRGPQGNRGTEAFF. In DNA form, the CDR3 reads TGTGCCAGCAGCCGGGGGCCACAGGGGAATCGGGGAACTGAAGCTTTCTTT.

This clone came up once. J is TRBJ2-3 and V is TRBV2, with 10 bases identical to TRBD2. CDR3 length equals 17 residues. Trimming took 6 bases from V and 5 from J; bases not matched to a gene: 14. Germline V CDR1 and CDR2: SNHLY, FYNNEI. The CDR3 DNA reads TGTGCCAGCAGGAGAGAGCCGGGACTAGCGACAGTAGATACGCAGTATTTT. Amino acids: CASRREPGLATVDTQYF.

This clone was seen a single time. The rearrangement links TRBV29-1 to TRBJ2-2, with 9 bases fitting TRBD1. This CDR3 is built from 15 residues. Germline V CDR1 and CDR2: SQVTM, ANQGSEA. The V gene end was trimmed by 5 bases and the J gene end by 4 bases; junction bases not matched to a gene: 8. CDR3 loop: CSVKQGADLTGELFF. CDR3 in DNA: TGCAGCGTTAAACAGGGGGCGGATCTCACCGGGGAGCTGTTTTTT.